The source of this T cell receptor beta chain is a study of shared clonotypes between healthy human individuals. On the study more broadly: Researchers drew samples from two women and a few men aged 18 to 49.

The naive CD8 population came from CD45RO-negative cells selected for CCR7, without terminally differentiated effector memory CD45RA+ cells. Regarding this clone: Its antigen is undetermined.

Profiling relied on immunoSEQ multiplex PCR, and the TCRdb table lists in-frame clones only, not all of them. Of 600,000 or so clones detected, roughly 98% appear once; the ten largest clones hold 0.3%. General observations from the study: Sampling was confined to blood; repertoires within tissues likely differ.

Germline V gives CDR1 SGHDN, CDR2 FVKESK. Trimming pared 0 bases from V and 4 bases from J, leaving 21 bases between. The CDR3 has 19 residues. The sequenced sample was naive CD8+ T cells sorted from blood. The rearrangement links TRBV14 to TRBJ1-4; maybe TRBD1 (6 bases). The receptor was isolated from a man aged 30 to 39 in good health. The CDR3 protein is CASSQDHQGRLLSNEKLFF. CDR3 nucleotide sequence: TGTGCCAGCAGCCAAGATCACCAGGGGCGGCTACTAAGTAATGAAAAACTGTTTTTT.